This T cell receptor beta chain derives from a study of blood T cells in healthy people across ages. A second PCR of about 6 to 12 cycles used a sample-barcoded 5' primer and a J-beta primer mix. Each CDR3 protein is one row after TCRdb ran MiXCR on the 5' RACE reads. Altogether around 2 million distinct CDR3 sequences are present, about two fifths being singletons, with the ten largest covering more than 20%. Germline-derived CDR1 and CDR2 are LGHNA and YSLEER. CDR3 size: 14 residues. V was trimmed by 1 base and J by 0 bases, leaving 6 bases between them. The receptor was isolated from a human donor in good health. The sequencing input was blood. This chain connects TRBV4-3 to TRBJ1-2; no reliable D call. This CDR3 is CASSQAHTNYGYTF. In DNA form, the CDR3 reads TGCGCCAGCAGCCAAGCACATACTAACTATGGCTACACCTTC.